What follows describes a single T cell receptor beta chain. The data derive from a study of T cell responses to AZD1222 COVID-19 vaccine. The CDR3 sequence is 14 residues long. Germline V gene sequence: CDR1 WSHSY, CDR2 SAAADI. The ends lost 6 bases at V and 2 bases at J; junction bases unmatched: 4. Assay used: immunoSEQ multiplex PCR; TCRdb lists only in-frame clones, some missing. Among 85,000 to 100,000 clones, roughly 89% were seen once, and the ten largest hold roughly 4%. The TCR originated in an adult in good health. This specimen was peripheral blood, taken on day 0 of AZD1222 vaccination. The chain recombines TRBV10-2 with TRBJ2-7, with 10 bases lining up with TRBD2. CDR3 DNA: TGCGCCAGCAGGGGTAGCGGGGGGCCCTACGAGCAGTACTTC. Protein: CASRGSGGPYEQYF.